These 20 T cell receptor beta chains share one sample of origin, sequenced in a study of T cell responses to AZD1222 COVID-19 vaccine (dated by TCRdb to about 2021). Library generation was performed with the immunoSEQ multiplex PCR assay. Imported from immuneACCESS, the table was reduced by TCRdb to in-frame sequences with V and J called. These copies leave out some clones; in studies compared against another copy, an unresolved V gene accounts for under half, and the cause of the remainder is not known. For this sample the table gives 200,000 or so clones, of which 87% were detected only once. In total, the top ten clones hold 2.5% to 3% of the sample. The sample's time point label, in plain terms: baseline before first vaccination. In light of the paper, this sample's treatment or condition label describes: meningococcal conjugate vaccine given as trial control. Sequences were derived from peripheral blood, sampled on day 0 of MenACWY control vaccination. The receptors come from an adult in good health.

The chain employs TRBV5-1 and TRBJ1-4, with a tentative D call TRBD1 (5 bases). Germline V lookup: CDR1 SGHRS, CDR2 YFSETQ. The CDR3 extends over 16 amino acids. V gave up 6 bases and J gave up 0 bases, with 15 bases separating them. CDR3 in DNA: TGCGCCAGCACCCCGAATGGGGACGCAACTAATGAAAAACTGTTTTTT. This encodes CASTPNGDATNEKLFF.

This clone was found a few times. The rearrangement links TRBV19 to TRBJ1-5; 8 bases are shared with TRBD1. Germline CDR1 LNHDA, CDR2 SQIVND (reference sequence). This CDR3 has 17 residues. V was pared by 7 bases and J by 2 bases, with 13 bases of the junction left unmatched. The CDR3 bases are TGTGCCAGTACCTCAGCAGATGGACAGGGTGGCAATCAGCCCCAGCATTTT. Its protein is CASTSADGQGGNQPQHF. Full variable domain (rest looked up from reference TRBV19 and TRBJ1-5): DGGITQSPKYLFRKEGQNVTLSCEQNLNHDAMYWYRQDPGQGLRLIYYSQIVNDFQKGDIAEGYSVSREKKESFPLTVTSAQKNPTAFYLCASTSADGQGGNQPQHFGDGTRLSIL.

The chain is built from TRBV4-1 and TRBJ1-3; TRBD1 matches 8 bases. CDR3 length: 19 amino acids. V was pared by 3 bases and J by 3 bases, with 16 bases of the junction left unmatched. Germline CDR1 MGHRA, CDR2 YSYEKL. The CDR3 sequence: CASSQDPITTGVGGNTIYF. In DNA, the CDR3 is TGCGCCAGCAGCCAGGATCCAATAACGACAGGGGTTGGTGGAAACACCATATATTTT.

V usage is TRBV7-3 and J usage is TRBJ2-1; 14 positions match TRBD2. V gave up 2 bases and J gave up 4 bases; unmatched junction bases: 13. The CDR3 loop spans 20 amino acids. Germline CDR1 is SGHTA and CDR2 is FQGTGA. The CDR3 DNA reads TGTGCCAGCAGCTTAGGAGGGGCCGGGACTAGCGGGAGTAGTTACAATGAGCAGTTCTTC. It specifies CASSLGGAGTSGSSYNEQFF.

The genes are TRBV7-9 and TRBJ1-2; D gene unclear. The V end was cut by 3 bases, the J end by 4 bases, with 6 bases between. The germline V gene encodes CDR1 SEHNR and CDR2 FQNEAQ (reference sequence). The CDR3 loop spans 12 amino acids. As DNA, the CDR3 is TGTGCCAGCAGCTTTAACCCCTATGGCTACACCTTC. It translates to CASSFNPYGYTF.

This chain uses TRBV6-6 with TRBJ1-3; 7 bases agree with TRBD1. This CDR3 is built from 18 residues. Trimming removed 5 bases from V and 4 bases from J; junction bases left unmatched: 17. The germline V gene has CDR1 MNHNY and CDR2 SVGAGI (reference sequence). CDR3 coding DNA: TGTGCCAGCAGTCCTTCTGGCTTTACAGGGGATTACGGAAACACCATATATTTT. Translation: CASSPSGFTGDYGNTIYF.

The chain links TRBV5-1 to TRBJ2-5; TRBD1 might be the D (6 bases). With 2 bases removed from V and 5 bases from J, the gap between germline ends came to 19 bases. Germline CDR1 is SGHRS and CDR2 is YFSETQ. The CDR3 contains 16 residues. The CDR3 sequence is CASSFQPTGSGETQYF. The CDR3 DNA reads as TGCGCCAGCAGCTTCCAGCCAACAGGGAGTGGGGAGACCCAGTACTTC.

The chain employs TRBV28 and TRBJ2-3, with no clear D. Trimming took off 2 bases at V and 3 bases at J, with 18 bases between the two ends. CDR3 length: 17 residues. Germline CDR1 and CDR2: MDHEN and SYDVKM. CDR3 loop: CASSLGQAPRVTDTQYF. DNA of the CDR3: TGTGCCAGCAGTTTAGGGCAGGCGCCAAGGGTGACAGATACGCAGTATTTT.

The genes are TRBV3-1 (or the pseudogene TRBV3-2) and TRBJ2-1; D might be TRBD1 or TRBD2, each matching 5 bases. This CDR3 has 15 residues. Germline loops: CDR1 LGHDT, CDR2 YNNKEL (reference sequence). The ends were cut back, 2 bases at V and 6 bases at J, with 14 bases in the middle. The chain's CDR3 is CASSQTRGGVNEQFF. For the CDR3, the DNA is TGTGCCAGCAGCCAAACTAGGGGCGGCGTCAATGAGCAGTTCTTC.

This chain joins TRBV19 and TRBJ2-6; D possibly uses TRBD1 or TRBD2 (6 bases each). This CDR3 spans 16 amino acids. V was trimmed by 3 bases and J by 1 base, leaving 10 bases between them. Germline V lookup: CDR1 LNHDA, CDR2 SQIVND (reference sequence). This CDR3 reads CASSMGGASGANVLTF. In DNA form, the CDR3 reads TGTGCCAGTAGTATGGGGGGCGCATCTGGGGCCAACGTCCTGACTTTC.

In the case of this clone: Other DNA sequences of this sample code for an identical CDR3. The genes are TRBV4-1 and TRBJ1-1, with D hard to call. V dropped 0 bases and J dropped 3 bases, with 5 bases sitting between them. The CDR3 covers 13 residues. Germline CDR1 reads MGHRA; CDR2 reads YSYEKL. In DNA, the CDR3 is TGCGCCAGCAGCCAAGACAGTTACACTGAAGCTTTCTTT. It specifies CASSQDSYTEAFF.

The chain uses TRBV6-5 and TRBJ2-1; D gene uncertain. Germline V gives CDR1 MNHEY, CDR2 SVGAGI. The length of the CDR3 is 14 residues. V lost 6 bases and J lost 1, with 10 bases in between. CDR3: CASRTGVSYNEQFF. The CDR3, as DNA: TGTGCCAGCAGGACTGGGGTGTCCTACAATGAGCAGTTCTTC.

The chain joins TRBV20-1 to TRBJ1-2; D remains ambiguous. Germline V CDR1 and CDR2: DFQATT, SNEGSKA (reference sequence). Trimming left V 6 bases short and J 10 bases short, with 15 bases between. The CDR3 is made up of 11 amino acids. CDR3 amino acids: CSAPRTRLYTF. The CDR3 DNA reads TGCAGTGCCCCCAGAACCCGACTCTACACCTTC.

This clone turned up a few times. This chain uses TRBV12-3 or TRBV12-4 with TRBJ2-2, with D possibly being TRBD1 or TRBD2 (5 bases each). The length of the CDR3 is 13 residues. Trimming removed 3 bases from V and 7 bases from J, with 9 bases in between. CDR3: CASSFGAGGELFF. Here the CDR3 DNA reads TGTGCCAGCAGTTTCGGGGCTGGCGGGGAGCTGTTTTTT.

The J gene is TRBJ1-1, the V gene TRBV30, with TRBD1 as a possible D gene (5 bases). The CDR3 sequence is 14 residues long. V was shortened by 4 bases and J by 6 bases, with 18 bases between the two germline ends. Looked up from germline, CDR1 is GTSNPN and CDR2 is SVGIG (reference sequence). CDR3 coding DNA: TGTGCCTGGAACTCGGGTGGGGGTCCCGCTGAAGCTTTCTTT. Its translation: CAWNSGGGPAEAFF.

V gene TRBV6-2 or TRBV6-3 combines with J gene TRBJ2-3; TRBD2 is a possible D gene (5 bases). V was cut by 5 bases and J by 4 bases, with 10 bases left in between. Germline CDR1 is MNHEY and CDR2 is SVGEGT. CDR3 length equals 13 residues. The CDR3: CASSEVGADTQYF. In nucleotides, the CDR3 is TGTGCCAGCAGTGAGGTCGGGGCAGATACGCAGTATTTT.

V and J are TRBV15 and TRBJ2-1; unclear D gene. The CDR3 is 19 amino acids. Trimming cost V 0 bases and J 3 bases, with 21 bases left between them. The germline gives CDR1 LNHNV, CDR2 YYDKDF (reference sequence). The DNA of the CDR3 is TGTGCCACCAGCAGAGATATAGGGTACTCGTCTCGACGCTACAATGAGCAGTTCTTC. This gives the protein CATSRDIGYSSRRYNEQFF.

CDR3 loop: CASSLGDQGTQPQHF. CDR3 coding DNA: TGCGCCAGCAGCCTGGGGGATCAGGGGACCCAGCCCCAGCATTTT. V gene TRBV5-1 combines with J gene TRBJ1-5; possible D gene TRBD1, 6 bases. This CDR3 has 15 residues. The germline CDR1 and CDR2 sequences are SGHRS and YFSETQ. V was cut by 4 bases and J by 7 bases, with 18 bases left in between.

This clone was counted between two and nine times. The V and J genes are TRBV29-1 and TRBJ1-1; TRBD1 matches 7 bases. CDR3 size: 11 residues. The ends lost 7 bases at V and 6 bases at J; junction bases unmatched: 5. Germline CDR1 is SQVTM and CDR2 is ANQGSEA. CDR3 DNA: TGCAGCGCCGAGCAGGGGGCTGAAGCTTTCTTT. Its protein product is CSAEQGAEAFF.

CDR3 residues: CASSRTGTFPHQPQHF. DNA of the CDR3: TGTGCCAGCAGCCGAACCGGGACATTCCCGCATCAGCCCCAGCATTTT. The chain combines TRBV5-8 with TRBJ1-5; D possibly corresponds to TRBD1 (6 bases). CDR3 size: 16 residues. V dropped 4 bases and J dropped 5 bases, with 19 bases sitting between them. Germline V gene sequence: CDR1 SGHTS, CDR2 YDEGEE.